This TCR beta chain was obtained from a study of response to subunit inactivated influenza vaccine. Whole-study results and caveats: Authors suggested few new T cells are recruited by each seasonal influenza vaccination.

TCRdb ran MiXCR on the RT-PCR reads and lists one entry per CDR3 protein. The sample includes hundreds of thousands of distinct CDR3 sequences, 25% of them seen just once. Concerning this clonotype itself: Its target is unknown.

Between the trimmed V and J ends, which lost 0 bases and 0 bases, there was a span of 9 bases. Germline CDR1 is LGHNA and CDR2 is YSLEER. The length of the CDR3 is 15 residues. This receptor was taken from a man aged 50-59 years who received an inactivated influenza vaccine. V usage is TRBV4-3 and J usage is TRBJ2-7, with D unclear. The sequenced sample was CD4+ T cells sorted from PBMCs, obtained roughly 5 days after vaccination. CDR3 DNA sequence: TGCGCCAGCAGCCAAGATTCTCTTAGCTCCTACGAGCAGTACTTC. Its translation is CASSQDSLSSYEQYF.